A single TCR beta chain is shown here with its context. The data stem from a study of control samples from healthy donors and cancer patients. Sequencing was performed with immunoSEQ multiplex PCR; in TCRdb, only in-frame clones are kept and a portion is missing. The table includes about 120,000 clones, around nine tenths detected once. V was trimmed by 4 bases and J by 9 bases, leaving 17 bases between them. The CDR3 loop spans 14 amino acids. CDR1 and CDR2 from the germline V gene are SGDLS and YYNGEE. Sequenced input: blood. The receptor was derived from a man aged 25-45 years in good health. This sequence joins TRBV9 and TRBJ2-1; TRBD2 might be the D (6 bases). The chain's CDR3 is CASSPRLGSGEQFF. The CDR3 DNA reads TGTGCCAGCAGCCCCCGACTAGGTTCGGGTGAGCAGTTCTTC.